Described below is a single TCR beta chain sequence and its context. Its specificity is not known. Germline CDR1 and CDR2: MNHEY and SMNVEV (reference sequence). The CDR3 has 15 amino acids. V trimming: 1 base; J trimming: 0 bases; junction bases outside the gene matches: 2. The sample is drawn from a study of identical twins. MiXCR was run by TCRdb on the 5' RACE reads, yielding one entry per CDR3 protein. The sample has approximately 220,000 distinct CDR3 sequences, less than 8% seen once. General study findings and limits: Out-of-frame TCR alpha sharing observed in monozygotic twins exceeded model estimates.

This sample was shared with a second study, whose subject was yellow fever vaccine responses in identical twins.

The rearrangement links TRBV27 to TRBJ2-7; TRBD1 agrees at 8 bases. This sequence originates from a woman aged 18-30 years in good health. The sequenced material came from memory (CD45RO+) T cells sorted from blood. The CDR3 DNA reads TGTGCCAGCAGTTTATGGACAGGGAGCTCCTACGAGCAGTACTTC. It specifies CASSLWTGSSYEQYF.